One and the same sample provided the 17 T cell receptor beta chains below, sequenced in a study of cytomegalovirus exposure and HLA in healthy donors. The study ran its PCR with 60 Vbeta and 13 Jbeta primers. Profiling relied on immunoSEQ multiplex PCR, and the TCRdb table lists in-frame clones only, not all of them. Of about 190,000 clones listed, 86% are singletons. The specimen sequenced was PBMCs. These receptor sequences come from a woman aged 25-40 years in good health and CMV-seronegative.

This clone was seen only once. V is TRBV28 and J is TRBJ2-5; D ambiguous. There are 12 residues in the CDR3. The V and J ends lost 4 bases and 3 bases respectively, with 6 bases between them. CDR1 and CDR2 from the germline V gene are MDHEN and SYDVKM. The CDR3 spells CASSSLEETQYF. As DNA, the CDR3 is TGTGCCAGCAGTTCTCTAGAAGAGACCCAGTACTTC.

The chain combines TRBV27 with TRBJ2-7; 12 bases are a match to TRBD2. V lost 8 bases and J lost 5; bases outside the gene matches: 16. CDR3 length equals 17 residues. Germline assignment: CDR1 MNHEY and CDR2 SMNVEV (reference sequence). The CDR3 DNA follows: TGTGCCAGCTCACCGAGACTAGCGGGAGTTTCTATCCACGAGCAGTACTTC. The encoded protein is CASSPRLAGVSIHEQYF.

V and J are TRBV7-8 and TRBJ2-1; the D is unclear. This CDR3 has 14 amino acids. Trimming left V 4 bases short and J 5 bases short, with 12 bases between. CDR1 SGHVS and CDR2 FQNEAQ come from the germline V gene. The CDR3 reads CASSSNTPNNEQFF. The CDR3, as DNA: TGTGCCAGCAGCTCCAACACCCCGAACAATGAGCAGTTCTTC.

This chain joins TRBV28 and TRBJ2-3, with 10 bases fitting TRBD1. Germline V gene lookup returns CDR1 MDHEN and CDR2 SYDVKM. Trimming cost V 6 bases and J 7 bases; bases outside gene matches: 13. This CDR3 contains 16 residues. CDR3 in DNA: TGTGCCAGCAGAGCCTCCGGGACAGGGGCGTTAAATACGCAGTATTTT. Translated, it gives CASRASGTGALNTQYF.

The V gene is TRBV11-3, the J gene TRBJ1-1; D may be TRBD1 (6 bases). The CDR3 loop spans 14 amino acids. Between the trimmed V and J ends, which lost 1 base and 6 bases, there was a span of 12 bases. CDR1 is SGHNT and CDR2 is YENEEA in the germline V gene. CDR3 in amino acids: CASSLGRGSAEAFF. Written as DNA, the CDR3 is TGTGCCAGCAGCTTAGGCAGGGGCAGCGCTGAAGCTTTCTTT.

Note on this clone: Other DNA sequences in this specimen translate into the identical CDR3. The chain couples TRBV18 to TRBJ1-1; D possibly corresponds to TRBD1 (5 bases). V lost 2 bases, J lost 6 bases, and 7 bases lay in between. The CDR3 covers 12 residues. Germline V gene lookup returns CDR1 KGHSH and CDR2 LQKENI. Here the CDR3 reads CASSPGAAEAFF. The CDR3 DNA sequence: TGTGCCAGCTCACCAGGGGCCGCTGAAGCTTTCTTT.

J is TRBJ2-5 and V is TRBV5-4; D is perhaps TRBD1 (7 bases). Trimming took off 2 bases at V and 5 bases at J, with 13 bases between the two ends. Germline loops: CDR1 SGHNT, CDR2 YYREEE (reference sequence). The CDR3 is 14 residues long. The CDR3 DNA is TGTGCCAGCAGCTTACAGGGGAGCGGGGAGACCCAGTACTTC. This translates into CASSLQGSGETQYF. The variable domain in full, completed from reference TRBV5-4 and TRBJ2-5, reads ETGVTQSPTHLIKTRGQQVTLRCSSQSGHNTVSWYQQALGQGPQFIFQYYREEENGRGNFPPRFSGLQFPNYSSELNVNALELDDSALYLCASSLQGSGETQYFGPGTRLLVL.

The chain recombines TRBV28 with TRBJ2-4; 8 nucleotides agree with TRBD1. The CDR3 extends over 16 amino acids. The germline CDR1 and CDR2 sequences are MDHEN and SYDVKM. V gave up 4 bases and J gave up 3 bases; unmatched junction bases: 8. In nucleotides, the CDR3 is TGTGCCAGCAGTTCCCTCCCGACAGGGGACAAAAACATTCAGTACTTC. Encoded protein: CASSSLPTGDKNIQYF.

The J gene is TRBJ2-7, the V gene TRBV5-8, with TRBD1 as a possible D gene (5 bases). The CDR3 runs to 13 residues. The germline V gene has CDR1 SGHTS and CDR2 YDEGEE. V lost 7 bases and J lost 1, with 12 bases in between. The chain's CDR3 is CASSDTGSYEQYF. CDR3 DNA: TGTGCCAGCTCTGATACAGGATCCTACGAGCAGTACTTC.

V and J are TRBV5-6 and TRBJ1-6, with unresolved D. This CDR3 is 14 amino acids long. V lost 4 bases to trimming and J lost 6 bases, with 11 bases between them. The germline CDR1 and CDR2 sequences are SGHDT and YYEEEE. The CDR3 here is CASSLTLLNSPLHF. CDR3 DNA sequence: TGTGCCAGCAGCCTGACATTACTTAATTCACCCCTCCACTTT.

The CDR3 region has the DNA TGCGCCAGCAGCCAAGGGACTAGCGGGATCGGGGTGGCCGGGGAGCTGTTTTTT. Its protein product is CASSQGTSGIGVAGELFF. The V and J genes are TRBV4-1 and TRBJ2-2, with 12 bases fitting TRBD2. Germline CDR1 MGHRA, CDR2 YSYEKL. The CDR3 covers 18 residues. The ends lost 1 base at V and 6 bases at J; junction bases unmatched: 9.

In its sample, this clone was seen once. The chain uses TRBV28 and TRBJ2-7, with 12 bases identical to TRBD1. The germline V gene encodes CDR1 MDHEN and CDR2 SYDVKM. The CDR3 loop spans 16 amino acids. The J segment lost 3 bases and the V segment lost 5 bases, leaving 8 bases of the junction unmatched. The CDR3 sequence: CASSPRDRGLLYEQYF. Here the CDR3 DNA reads TGTGCCAGCAGTCCCCGGGACAGGGGGCTCCTCTACGAGCAGTACTTC.

The J gene is TRBJ2-6, the V gene TRBV9, with a weak D call TRBD2 (5 bases). The CDR3 consists of 15 residues. From germline, CDR1 is SGDLS and CDR2 YYNGEE. Trimming stripped 0 bases from V and 2 bases from J, with 6 bases between. The CDR3: CASSVGGAGANVLTF. The CDR3 nucleotides are TGTGCCAGCAGCGTAGGGGGAGCTGGGGCCAACGTCCTGACTTTC.

The chain uses TRBV4-1 and TRBJ2-5, with D hard to call. The J call may be in error: the DNA end matches TRBJ2-7 better. CDR1 MGHRA and CDR2 YSYEKL come from the germline V gene. The CDR3 is made up of 14 amino acids. The CDR3 loop is CASSQDLEAYEQYF. CDR3 nucleotides: TGCGCCAGCAGCCAAGATCTAGAAGCCTACGAGCAGTACTTC.

The V gene is TRBV15, the J gene TRBJ2-1, with D possibly TRBD2 on 6 matching bases. The V gene's germline CDR1 is LNHNV and CDR2 YYDKDF (reference sequence). With 0 bases removed from V and 7 bases from J, the gap between germline ends came to 13 bases. The CDR3 length is 15 residues. CDR3 bases: TGTGCCACCAGCAGAGATCTAGCGTCGGGGAATGAGCAGTTCTTC. This translates into CATSRDLASGNEQFF.

This sequence joins TRBV7-3 and TRBJ2-1; perhaps TRBD2 as D (5 bases). V was cut by 5 bases and J by 3 bases, with 14 bases left in between. Germline CDR1 and CDR2: SGHTA and FQGTGA. The CDR3 consists of 15 residues. DNA for the CDR3: TGTGCCAGCAGCCTCTCCGAGGGCCGCTACAATGAGCAGTTCTTC. It translates to CASSLSEGRYNEQFF.

The gene calls are TRBV5-1 and TRBJ2-2, with D possibly being TRBD2 (6 bases). Deletions cut 0 bases from V and 0 bases from J, with 9 bases between. The CDR3 consists of 16 residues. CDR1 SGHRS and CDR2 YFSETQ come from the germline V gene. The CDR3 bases are TGCGCCAGCAGCTTGGCACGGACTACGAACACCGGGGAGCTGTTTTTT. The encoded protein is CASSLARTTNTGELFF. Full variable domain (remainder filled in from reference TRBV5-1 and TRBJ2-2): KAGVTQTPRYLIKTRGQQVTLSCSPISGHRSVSWYQQTPGQGLQFLFEYFSETQRNKGNFPGRFSGRQFSNSRSEMNVSTLELGDSALYLCASSLARTTNTGELFFGEGSRLTVL.